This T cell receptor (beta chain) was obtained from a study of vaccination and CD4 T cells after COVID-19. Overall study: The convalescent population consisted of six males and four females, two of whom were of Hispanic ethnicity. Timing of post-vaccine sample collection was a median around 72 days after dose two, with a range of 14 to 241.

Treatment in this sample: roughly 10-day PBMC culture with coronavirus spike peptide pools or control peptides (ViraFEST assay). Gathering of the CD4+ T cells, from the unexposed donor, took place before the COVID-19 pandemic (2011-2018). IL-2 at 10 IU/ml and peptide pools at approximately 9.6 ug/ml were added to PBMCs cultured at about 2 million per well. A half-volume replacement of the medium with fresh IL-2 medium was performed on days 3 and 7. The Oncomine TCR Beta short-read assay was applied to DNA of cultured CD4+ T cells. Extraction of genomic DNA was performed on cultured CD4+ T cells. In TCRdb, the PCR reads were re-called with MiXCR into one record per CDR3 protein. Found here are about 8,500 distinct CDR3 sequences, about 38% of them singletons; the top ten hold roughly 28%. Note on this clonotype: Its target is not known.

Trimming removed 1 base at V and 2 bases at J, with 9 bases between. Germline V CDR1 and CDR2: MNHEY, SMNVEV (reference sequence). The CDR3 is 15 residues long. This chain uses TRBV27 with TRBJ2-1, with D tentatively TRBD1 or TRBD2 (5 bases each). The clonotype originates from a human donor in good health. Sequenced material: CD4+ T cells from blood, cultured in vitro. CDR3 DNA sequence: TGTGCCAGCAGTTTATGGGGGTCCCCCTACAATGAGCAGTTCTTC. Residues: CASSLWGSPYNEQFF.